The present TCR beta chain was sequenced within a study of blood T cell repertoires in COVID-19. Generated by immunoSEQ multiplex PCR, the TCRdb table keeps only in-frame clones and is missing some. The sample carries over 200,000 clones, roughly 80% recorded once. V lost 5 bases to trimming and J lost 3 bases, with 12 bases between them. This CDR3 region has 14 residues. Germline V gene sequence: CDR1 SGHRS, CDR2 YFSETQ. This clonotype originated in an elderly woman with COVID-19, enrolled during active disease. The sample was peripheral blood. The V call is TRBV5-1, the J call TRBJ1-3; TRBD1 might be the D (5 bases). CDR3 residues: CASRGLGDGNTIYF. CDR3 nucleotide sequence: TGCGCCAGCAGGGGACTGGGGGATGGAAACACCATATATTTT.